Shown below are 4 T cell receptor beta chains from a single sample sequenced in a study of post-analysis software for immune sequencing data. General study findings and limits: The study found TRBV5-6, TRBV5-1 and TRBV20-1 among a few TRBV segments more frequent in patients than controls.

Sequencing libraries made from TCR beta cDNA carried unique molecular identifiers. One entry per CDR3 protein, called by TCRdb with MiXCR from the PCR reads. The sample records 650,000 to 900,000 distinct CDR3 sequences, about 45% being singletons. These TCRs are of unknown antigen specificity. The specimen was blood. The receptors come from a girl between 10 and 17 years old with multiple sclerosis.

This clonotype was seen a handful of times. The chain links TRBV29-1 to TRBJ2-3; 9 bases are shared with TRBD2. There are 16 residues in the CDR3. Germline assignment: CDR1 SQVTM and CDR2 ANQGSEA. J was trimmed by 2 bases and V by 3 bases; bases with no gene match: 9. The CDR3 sequence is CSVDGVREGNTDTQYF. The DNA of the CDR3 is TGCAGCGTTGATGGTGTGCGGGAGGGCAACACAGATACGCAGTATTTT.

Remarks on this clonotype: A junction end diverges from the germline sequence, so it may reflect a read error. J is TRBJ2-4 and V is TRBV11-1, with 8 nucleotides matching TRBD1. The J call may be in error: the DNA end matches TRBJ2-7 better. CDR3 length: 15 amino acids. Germline CDR1 reads SGHAT; CDR2 reads FQDESV (reference sequence). In nucleotides, the CDR3 is TGTGCCGGCAGCTTAGCACGGACAGGGAACTACGAGCAGTACTTC. The encoded protein is CAGSLARTGNYEQYF.

This chain joins TRBV10-3 and TRBJ1-1, with TRBD1 matching over 7 bases. The V gene end was trimmed by 6 bases and the J gene end by 1 base; junction bases not matched to a gene: 2. The V gene's germline CDR1 is ENHRY and CDR2 SYGVKD. The CDR3 is 13 residues long. Here the CDR3 DNA reads TGTGCCATCAGCGGGACAGCGAACACTGAAGCTTTCTTT. It encodes CAISGTANTEAFF.

The chain carries TRBV20-1 and TRBJ2-7; 10 positions match TRBD2. The V segment lost 3 bases and the J segment 9 bases; nucleotides outside the gene matches: 17. Germline-derived CDR1 and CDR2 are DFQATT and SNEGSKA (reference sequence). The CDR3 has 16 amino acids. The CDR3 reads CSASMGAGGPRVGQYF. The CDR3 DNA reads TGCAGTGCTAGCATGGGAGCGGGAGGGCCCCGCGTAGGGCAGTACTTC.